The 27 T cell receptor beta chains below all came from one sample that was sequenced in a study of post-analysis software for immune sequencing data. Findings and limits, study-wide: Compared with controls, patients had more of about 5 TRBV segments, including TRBV5-6, TRBV5-1 and TRBV20-1.

What these receptors recognize is not known. Unique molecular identifiers tagged the TCR beta cDNA libraries. A single record per CDR3 protein comes from TCRdb applying MiXCR to the PCR reads. Found here are 700,000 to 800,000 distinct CDR3 sequences, around 27% of them singletons; the top ten hold about 0.5%. The sample was blood. The receptor source for this set is a girl aged 5 to 17 with multiple sclerosis.

The rearrangement joins TRBV28 to TRBJ1-2; 9 nucleotides agree with TRBD1. Germline CDR1 reads MDHEN; CDR2 reads SYDVKM. This CDR3 comprises 17 residues. The J segment lost 8 bases and the V segment lost 1 base, leaving 14 bases of the junction unmatched. CDR3 in amino acids: CASSLFLNAGQGRGYTF. CDR3 nucleotide sequence: TGTGCCAGCAGTTTATTCCTCAATGCAGGACAGGGGCGCGGCTACACCTTC.

This chain joins TRBV5-1 and TRBJ2-5; TRBD1 matches 7 bases. The J segment lost 4 bases and the V segment lost 1 base, leaving 7 bases of the junction unmatched. The V gene's germline CDR1 is SGHRS and CDR2 YFSETQ. The CDR3 length is 15 residues. The CDR3 DNA is TGCGCCAGCAGCTTGTCACAGGGGTCGGGAGAGACCCAGTACTTC. Its protein product is CASSLSQGSGETQYF.

This chain connects TRBV5-1 to TRBJ2-1; 14 bases line up with TRBD2. In germline, CDR1 is SGHRS, CDR2 YFSETQ. This CDR3 has 18 residues. The junction had 7 bases not matched to a gene; V was cut back by 4 bases and J by 1 base. The CDR3 nucleotides read TGCGCCAGCAGCCTCCCGACTAGCGGGGGGGCGTCCTACAATGAGCAGTTCTTC. This gives the protein CASSLPTSGGASYNEQFF.

The gene calls are TRBV5-1 and TRBJ1-1; D perhaps matches TRBD1 (5 bases). Germline V gene data show CDR1 as SGHRS and CDR2 as YFSETQ. The CDR3 loop spans 15 amino acids. Trimming removed 1 base from V and 4 bases from J, with 14 bases in between. The CDR3 nucleotides are TGCGCCAGCAGCTTGTGGGACGCCGATAGCACTGAAGCTTTCTTT. It is translated as CASSLWDADSTEAFF.

This clonotype was found a few times. The gene calls are TRBV28 and TRBJ2-3; maybe TRBD2 (6 bases). Trimming pared 7 bases from V and 2 bases from J, leaving 19 bases between. Germline V lookup: CDR1 MDHEN, CDR2 SYDVKM. This CDR3 is built from 16 residues. CDR3 region: CASTHSRSGFTDTQYF. The CDR3 bases are TGTGCCAGCACTCATTCCCGTAGCGGATTCACAGATACGCAGTATTTT.

The rearrangement links TRBV20-1 to TRBJ1-2; D is unclear. Germline CDR1 reads DFQATT; CDR2 reads SNEGSKA (reference sequence). This CDR3 has 9 residues. CDR3 amino acids: CSAGTGYTF. The CDR3 bases are TGCAGCGCCGGAACTGGCTACACCTTC.

The chain couples TRBV11-2 to TRBJ1-2, with D possibly matching TRBD1 (5 bases). The CDR3 contains 16 residues. V was trimmed by 1 base and J by 8 bases, leaving 20 bases between them. Germline CDR1 is SGHAT and CDR2 is FQNNGV. CDR3 in DNA: TGTGCCAGCAGCTTAGCTTCGGGGGTTTCGTTGGGAGGCTACACCTTC. Its translation: CASSLASGVSLGGYTF. The full variable domain, in which reference TRBV11-2 and TRBJ1-2 provide the parts outside the CDR3, is EAGVAQSPRYKIIEKRQSVAFWCNPISGHATLYWYQQILGQGPKLLIQFQNNGVVDDSQLPKDRFSAERLKGVDSTLKIQPAKLEDSAVYLCASSLASGVSLGGYTFGSGTRLTVV.

About this clonotype: One junction end does not reproduce the germline sequence, and a read error may be involved. This chain uses TRBV28 with TRBJ2-1; 11 positions match TRBD1. This CDR3 has 16 residues. Looked up from germline, CDR1 is MDHEN and CDR2 is SYDVKM. The CDR3 reads CAGSPHGTGGYNEQFF. DNA for the CDR3: TGTGCCGGCAGTCCGCACGGGACAGGGGGGTACAATGAGCAGTTCTTC.

This chain connects TRBV7-2 to TRBJ1-2, with TRBD1 matching over 8 bases. J lost 4 bases, V lost 1 base, and 14 bases had no gene match. The V gene's germline CDR1 is SGHTA and CDR2 FQGNSA. The CDR3 sequence is 18 residues long. CDR3 protein: CASSLEEMGQAQLYGYTF. Written as DNA, the CDR3 is TGTGCCAGCAGCTTAGAAGAAATGGGACAGGCCCAACTCTATGGCTACACCTTC.

The chain uses TRBV12-3 or TRBV12-4 and TRBJ1-2; possible D gene TRBD1, 6 bases. This CDR3 has 15 amino acids. Trimming cost V 5 bases and J 4 bases, with 17 bases left between them. The CDR3 coding sequence is TGTGCCAGCAGTCTAAGACAGGTGCCTATCTATGGCTACACCTTC. It encodes CASSLRQVPIYGYTF.

This clonotype showed up just a few times. J is TRBJ2-7 and V is TRBV25-1; maybe TRBD2 (6 bases). V lost 6 bases and J lost 4, with 13 bases in between. The CDR3 covers 13 residues. CDR1 MGHDK and CDR2 SYGVNS come from the germline V gene. CDR3 sequence reads: CASSFGGIYEQYF. The CDR3 DNA follows: TGTGCCAGCAGCTTTGGGGGGATTTACGAGCAGTACTTC.

This clonotype was counted a few times. This rearrangement joins TRBV9 to TRBJ2-5, with 9 positions matching TRBD1. The V segment lost 0 bases and the J segment 1 base; nucleotides outside the gene matches: 4. Germline V gives CDR1 SGDLS, CDR2 YYNGEE. This CDR3 contains 16 residues. As DNA, the CDR3 is TGTGCCAGCAGCGTAGGGACAGGGGCGGTCCAAGAGACCCAGTACTTC. Translation: CASSVGTGAVQETQYF.

V usage is TRBV14 and J usage is TRBJ1-5; tentative D call: TRBD1 (5 bases). Germline V gene sequence: CDR1 SGHDN, CDR2 FVKESK. The CDR3 contains 16 residues. V gave up 1 base and J gave up 5 bases, with 15 bases separating them. CDR3 nucleotide sequence: TGTGCCAGCAGCCAAGCCGGCGTGGGGGGGGATCAGCCCCAGCATTTT. Translation gives CASSQAGVGGDQPQHF.

This chain connects TRBV5-1 to TRBJ2-4; 14 bases match TRBD2. The J call could be wrong; TRBJ2-7 is a better fit for the DNA end. The germline V gene has CDR1 SGHRS and CDR2 YFSETQ. CDR3 length: 21 residues. The CDR3 bases are TGCGCCAGCAGCTTGGGACCCCCGGGACTAGCGGGAGCCCCTTCCACCTACGAGCAGTACTTC. Translation: CASSLGPPGLAGAPSTYEQYF.

This clonotype came up a few times. This chain links TRBV20-1 with TRBJ1-5, with TRBD1 matching 9 bases. The CDR3 sequence is 15 residues long. The trim removed 6 bases at V and 3 bases at J, leaving 9 bases unmatched. Germline V gives CDR1 DFQATT, CDR2 SNEGSKA (reference sequence). As DNA, the CDR3 is TGCAGTGCCGGCGGGGGGGACAGGGTCAATCAGCCCCAGCATTTT. Its translation: CSAGGGDRVNQPQHF.

This clonotype was counted between two and nine times. As DNA, the CDR3 is TGTGCCAGCAGTGAATCTCCCGGAGGTGTCTACACCTTC. Its protein is CASSESPGGVYTF. The gene calls are TRBV6-1 and TRBJ1-2; D gene unclear. CDR3 size: 13 residues. CDR1 is MNHNS and CDR2 is SASEGT in the germline V gene. V was clipped by 2 bases and J by 10 bases, with 14 bases between them.

The V gene is TRBV7-9, the J gene TRBJ2-2; 10 positions agree with TRBD1. This CDR3 is built from 16 residues. Germline assignment: CDR1 SEHNR and CDR2 FQNEAQ (reference sequence). Trimming removed 5 bases from V and 5 bases from J; junction bases left unmatched: 8. The CDR3 reads CASSPRQGARTGELFF. DNA of the CDR3: TGTGCCAGCAGCCCAAGACAGGGGGCGCGGACCGGGGAGCTGTTTTTT.

A note on this clonotype: A read error may explain this, as a much larger clone is one base away. J is TRBJ2-7 and V is TRBV6-6; no clear D gene. With the DNA end fitting TRBJ2-5 better, the J assignment may be wrong. The CDR3 totals 13 residues. Per the germline V gene, CDR1 is MNHNY and CDR2 is SVGAGI (reference sequence). Here the CDR3 DNA reads TGTGCCAGCAGTTTTCGACTGTGGGGGACCCAGTACTTC. Its translation is CASSFRLWGTQYF.

The chain employs TRBV7-9 and TRBJ1-4; perhaps TRBD1 as D (5 bases). CDR1 and CDR2 (germline): SEHNR, FQNEAQ (reference sequence). The CDR3 is 15 amino acids. Trimming shortened V by 1 base and J by 5 bases, and 11 bases separated the two germline ends. This CDR3 is CASSLGAGKNEKLFF. CDR3 nucleotides: TGTGCCAGCAGCTTAGGGGCAGGGAAAAATGAAAAACTGTTTTTT.

The CDR3 spells CSARDLLAGSSYEQFF. CDR3 DNA: TGCAGTGCTAGAGATCTACTAGCGGGTTCTTCCTACGAGCAGTTCTTC. This chain links TRBV20-1 with TRBJ2-1; 9 bases fit TRBD2. Looked up from germline, CDR1 is DFQATT and CDR2 is SNEGSKA (reference sequence). V lost 0 bases and J lost 10; bases outside the gene matches: 13. The CDR3 extends over 16 amino acids.

This chain connects TRBV2 to TRBJ1-4, with D unresolved. Germline values: CDR1 SNHLY, CDR2 FYNNEI. The V and J ends lost 2 bases and 0 bases respectively, with 7 bases between them. The CDR3 sequence is 15 residues long. The chain's CDR3 is CASSELGSTNEKLFF. As DNA, the CDR3 is TGTGCCAGCAGTGAATTGGGATCAACTAATGAAAAACTGTTTTTT.

The chain employs TRBV7-2 and TRBJ2-4, with 7 bases aligning to TRBD2. The CDR3 sequence is 19 residues long. V dropped 5 bases and J dropped 6; count of bases not matched to a gene: 22. Looked up from germline, CDR1 is SGHTA and CDR2 is FQGNSA. CDR3 region: CASSPGLADLLLMGNIQYF. The CDR3 DNA reads as TGTGCCAGCAGCCCCGGGCTAGCGGACCTCCTGTTAATGGGAAACATTCAGTACTTC.

This clonotype was found a few times. This chain joins TRBV20-1 and TRBJ2-4; D remains ambiguous. This CDR3 is built from 12 residues. Trimming left V 3 bases short and J 15 bases short, with 18 bases between. The germline V gene encodes CDR1 DFQATT and CDR2 SNEGSKA (reference sequence). CDR3 in amino acids: CSASHRALGLYF. As DNA, the CDR3 is TGCAGTGCTAGTCACCGGGCCCTAGGGCTGTACTTC.

A few counts support this clonotype. The chain combines TRBV5-1 with TRBJ2-5, with 7 bases lining up with TRBD2. With 4 bases clipped from V and 1 base from J, the junction kept 4 bases outside the gene matches. In germline, CDR1 is SGHRS, CDR2 YFSETQ. This CDR3 is built from 14 residues. The CDR3 region is CASSRPGGQETQYF. CDR3 nucleotide sequence: TGCGCCAGCAGCCGACCGGGGGGCCAAGAGACCCAGTACTTC.

This clonotype was seen a handful of times. The chain uses TRBV27 and TRBJ2-5; D is tentatively TRBD1 or TRBD2 (5 bases each). The J call is uncertain, as TRBJ2-7 better fits the DNA end. The CDR3 consists of 14 residues. CDR1 is MNHEY and CDR2 is SMNVEV in the germline V gene (reference sequence). CDR3 amino acids: CASSSRDAAYEQYF. CDR3 DNA: TGTGCCAGCAGTTCCCGGGACGCCGCCTACGAGCAGTACTTC.

The genes are TRBV28 and TRBJ2-7; D not resolved. Germline V CDR1 and CDR2: MDHEN, SYDVKM. Trimming shortened V by 4 bases and J by 2 bases, and 12 bases separated the two germline ends. The CDR3 runs 14 residues. In DNA, the CDR3 is TGTGCCAGCAGTTCCACCGGGCCGACCTACGAGCAGTACTTC. It encodes CASSSTGPTYEQYF.

The V call is TRBV5-1, the J call TRBJ2-2; no firm D call. V gave up 0 bases and J gave up 6 bases, with 9 bases separating them. Germline V gene data show CDR1 as SGHRS and CDR2 as YFSETQ. There are 14 residues in the CDR3. CDR3 bases: TGCGCCAGCAGCTTGGAATCATCCCCCGGGGAGCTGTTTTTT. This gives the protein CASSLESSPGELFF.